The TCR beta chain described here comes from a study of blood T cell repertoires in COVID-19 (dated by TCRdb to 2020 to 2022). About the full investigation: Samples covering the acute and convalescent phases of COVID-19 were provided by collaborators in the United States, Italy and Spain. The prospective study material was composed of cDNA or gDNA derived from T cells, B-cell-depleted T cells, or PBMCs. Subjects who had been exposed to COVID-19, were actively infected with it, or had recovered from it provided the deeply sampled blood TCRbeta repertoires that made up the dataset. The repertoires were released in a freely available public database intended as a resource for research on the immune response to SARS-CoV-2. Samples came from the ongoing ImmuneRACE study (first 160 participants) plus 1,254 subjects from 6 global collaborators. Sample metadata almost always included a de-identified subject ID, COVID-19 status, age in years and sex. Where available, HLA class I and class II types were taken from metadata supplied by the sample provider and were not determined by assay-based typing.

Study-level results and caveats: The amount of clinical and demographic metadata varied by source and participant and was provided uncurated.

As to this clone: Which antigen it targets is not known. Base qualities are missing; no much larger clone stands one base away.

CDR1 WSHSY and CDR2 SAAADI were looked up in the germline V gene. Reading from cysteine to phenylalanine, the CDR3 counts 15 amino acids. Of all the DNA, just the CDR3 is kept, 45 bases in frame from base 1. The trim is 2 bases for V and 2 bases for J, with a gap of 10 bases between the germline ends. Collaborating institutions collected whole blood in K2EDTA tubes following their own protocols. For TCRbeta analysis, collaborators shipped samples as frozen whole blood, isolated PBMCs, or DNA extracted from either of those sample types. TCRbeta CDR3 regions were amplified from genomic DNA using the immunoSEQ Assay, a bias-controlled multiplex PCR. The source study handled its data this way. Within the assay, amplification of reference gene primers was used to estimate how many nucleated cells each sample contained. To quantify the absolute abundance of each unique TCRbeta CDR3 rearrangement, sequence reads were collapsed and filtered. For each sample, productive Simpson clonality was calculated by taking the square root of Simpson's diversity index across productive rearrangements. This is the immuneACCESS table as TCRdb keeps it, with only in-frame sequences that have V and J called. A part of the clones is gone; compared with another copy, unresolved V genes explain less than half, and the rest is unexplained. The DNA gave D and trimming, while V, J and clone size come from that table. Counted in this sample were 100,000 to 150,000 clones; about four fifths of them appeared once. The ten largest make up less than 15% of the sample.

The chain is assembled from TRBV10-2 and TRBJ2-1; tentative D gene TRBD2, with 5 bases matching. This sequence originates from an older woman with acute or convalescent COVID-19. The sequencing sample was made of peripheral blood. The CDR3 protein sequence reads: CASSELRRAYNEQFF. The bases read TGCGCCAGCAGTGAGCTGAGGCGGGCCTACAATGAGCAGTTCTTC.